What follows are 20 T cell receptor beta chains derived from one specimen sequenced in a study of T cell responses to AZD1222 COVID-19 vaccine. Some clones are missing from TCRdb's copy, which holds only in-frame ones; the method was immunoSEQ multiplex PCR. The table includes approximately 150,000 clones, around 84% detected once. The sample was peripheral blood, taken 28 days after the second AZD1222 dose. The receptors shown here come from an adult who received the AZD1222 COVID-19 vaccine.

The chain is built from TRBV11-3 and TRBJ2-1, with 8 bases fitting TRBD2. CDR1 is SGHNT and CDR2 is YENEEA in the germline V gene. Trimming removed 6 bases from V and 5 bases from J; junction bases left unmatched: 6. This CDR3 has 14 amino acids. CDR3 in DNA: TGTGCCAGCAGGGGCGGGGGGCAAGACAATGAGCAGTTCTTC. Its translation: CASRGGGQDNEQFF. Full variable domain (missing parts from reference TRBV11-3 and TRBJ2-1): EAGVVQSPRYKIIEKKQPVAFWCNPISGHNTLYWYLQNLGQGPELLIRYENEEAVDDSQLPKDRFSAERLKGVDSTLKIQPAELGDSAVYLCASRGGGQDNEQFFGPGTRLTVL.

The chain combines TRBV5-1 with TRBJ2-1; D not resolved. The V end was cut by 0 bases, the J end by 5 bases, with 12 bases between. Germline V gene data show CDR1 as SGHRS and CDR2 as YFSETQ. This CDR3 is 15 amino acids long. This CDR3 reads CASSLDPSRNNEQFF. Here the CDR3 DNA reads TGCGCCAGCAGCTTGGACCCCTCTAGAAACAATGAGCAGTTCTTC.

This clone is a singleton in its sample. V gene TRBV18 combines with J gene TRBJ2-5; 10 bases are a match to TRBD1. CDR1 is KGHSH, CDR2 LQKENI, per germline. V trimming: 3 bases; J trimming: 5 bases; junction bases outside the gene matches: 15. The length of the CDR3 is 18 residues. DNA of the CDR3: TGTGCCAGCTCACCGCGGGCGGGGACAGGGGTGACCCGGGAGACCCAGTACTTC. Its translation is CASSPRAGTGVTRETQYF.

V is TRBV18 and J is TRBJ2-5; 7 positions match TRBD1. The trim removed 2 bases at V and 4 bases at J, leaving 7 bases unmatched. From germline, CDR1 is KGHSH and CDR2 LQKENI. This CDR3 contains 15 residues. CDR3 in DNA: TGTGCCAGCTCACCAATCCGGGACAGTGGAGAGACCCAGTACTTC. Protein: CASSPIRDSGETQYF.

The CDR3 sequence: CASSASTSRFTGELFF. The CDR3 DNA reads TGTGCCAGCAGCGCCTCGACTAGTAGGTTCACCGGGGAGCTGTTTTTT. The rearrangement joins TRBV7-8 to TRBJ2-2, with a possible D match to TRBD2 (6 bases). V was clipped by 5 bases and J by 4 bases, with 17 bases between them. The CDR3 sequence is 16 residues long. Looked up from germline, CDR1 is SGHVS and CDR2 is FQNEAQ.

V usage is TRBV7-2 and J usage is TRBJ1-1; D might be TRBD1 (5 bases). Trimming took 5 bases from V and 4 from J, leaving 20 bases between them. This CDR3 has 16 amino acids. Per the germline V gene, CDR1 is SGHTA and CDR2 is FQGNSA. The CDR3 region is CASSAWGGVMGTEAFF. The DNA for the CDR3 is TGTGCCAGCAGCGCTTGGGGGGGGGTGATGGGCACTGAAGCTTTCTTT.

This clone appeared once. CDR3 region: CASSSFATNEKLFF. DNA for the CDR3: TGTGCCAGCAGTTCCTTCGCAACTAATGAAAAACTGTTTTTT. The V and J genes are TRBV27 and TRBJ1-4; no reliable D call. Germline V gives CDR1 MNHEY, CDR2 SMNVEV (reference sequence). This CDR3 is built from 14 residues. Trimming shortened V by 4 bases and J by 0 bases, and 6 bases separated the two germline ends.

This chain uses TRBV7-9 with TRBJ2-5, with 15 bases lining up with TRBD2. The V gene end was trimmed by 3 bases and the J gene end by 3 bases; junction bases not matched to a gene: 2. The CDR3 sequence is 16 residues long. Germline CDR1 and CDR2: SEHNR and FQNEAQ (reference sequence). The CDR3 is CASSFGTSGGKETQYF. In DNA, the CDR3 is TGTGCCAGCAGCTTCGGGACTAGCGGGGGGAAAGAGACCCAGTACTTC.

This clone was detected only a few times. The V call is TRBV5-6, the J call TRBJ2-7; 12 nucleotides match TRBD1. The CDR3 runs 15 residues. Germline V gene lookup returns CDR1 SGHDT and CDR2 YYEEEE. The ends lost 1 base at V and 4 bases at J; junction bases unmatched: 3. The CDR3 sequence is CASSLSGQGAYEQYF. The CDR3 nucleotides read TGTGCCAGCAGCTTGTCGGGACAGGGGGCTTACGAGCAGTACTTC.

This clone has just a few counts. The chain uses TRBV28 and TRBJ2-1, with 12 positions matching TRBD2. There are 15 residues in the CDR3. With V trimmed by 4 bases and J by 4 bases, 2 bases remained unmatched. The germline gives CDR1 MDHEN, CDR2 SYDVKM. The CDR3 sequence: CASSSGLAGYNEQFF. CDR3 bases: TGTGCCAGCAGTTCAGGACTAGCGGGATACAATGAGCAGTTCTTC.

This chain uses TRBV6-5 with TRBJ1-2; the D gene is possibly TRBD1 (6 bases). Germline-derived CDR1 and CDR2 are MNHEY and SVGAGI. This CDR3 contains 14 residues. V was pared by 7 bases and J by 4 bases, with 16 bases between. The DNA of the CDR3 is TGTGCCAGCATCTCCCGGGGGGGCGGCTATGGCTACACCTTC. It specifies CASISRGGGYGYTF.

The DNA for the CDR3 is TGCGCCAGCAGCTTGCAGGGAGGGGTGGGCTACACCTTC. It specifies CASSLQGGVGYTF. The chain is built from TRBV5-1 and TRBJ1-2; a weak D match, TRBD1 (5 bases). The CDR3 totals 13 residues. Germline assignment: CDR1 SGHRS and CDR2 YFSETQ. Trimming pared 1 base from V and 8 bases from J, leaving 12 bases between.

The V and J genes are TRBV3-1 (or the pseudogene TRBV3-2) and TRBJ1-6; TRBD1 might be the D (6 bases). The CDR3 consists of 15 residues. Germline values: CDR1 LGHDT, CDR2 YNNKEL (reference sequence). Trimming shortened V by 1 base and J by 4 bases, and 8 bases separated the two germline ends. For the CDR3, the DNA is TGTGCCAGCAGCCAAGCACAGGGTTATAATTCACCCCTCCACTTT. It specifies CASSQAQGYNSPLHF.

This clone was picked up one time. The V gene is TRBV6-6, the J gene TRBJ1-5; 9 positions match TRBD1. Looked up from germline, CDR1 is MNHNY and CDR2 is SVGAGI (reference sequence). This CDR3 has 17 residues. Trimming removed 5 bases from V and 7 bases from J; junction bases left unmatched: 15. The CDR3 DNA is TGTGCCAGCAGTCCCGGGACAGGGTACCATCTCAGCCAGCCCCAGCATTTT. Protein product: CASSPGTGYHLSQPQHF.

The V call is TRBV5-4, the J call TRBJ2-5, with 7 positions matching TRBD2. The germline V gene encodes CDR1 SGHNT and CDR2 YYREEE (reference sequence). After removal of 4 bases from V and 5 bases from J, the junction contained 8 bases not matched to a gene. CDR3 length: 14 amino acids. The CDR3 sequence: CASSAADSGETQYF. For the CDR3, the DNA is TGTGCCAGCAGCGCCGCAGATAGCGGGGAGACCCAGTACTTC.

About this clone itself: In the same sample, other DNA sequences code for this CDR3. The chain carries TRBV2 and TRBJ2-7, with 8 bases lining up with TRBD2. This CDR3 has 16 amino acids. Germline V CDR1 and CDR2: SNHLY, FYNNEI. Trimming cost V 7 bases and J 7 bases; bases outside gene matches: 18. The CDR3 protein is CASKPGLGGPAAEQYF. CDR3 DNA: TGTGCCAGCAAACCGGGACTAGGAGGGCCCGCCGCAGAGCAGTACTTC.

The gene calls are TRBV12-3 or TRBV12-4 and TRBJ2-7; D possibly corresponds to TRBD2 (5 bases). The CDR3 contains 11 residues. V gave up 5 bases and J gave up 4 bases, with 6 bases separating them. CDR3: CASSPGYEQYF. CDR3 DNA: TGTGCCAGCAGTCCGGGGTACGAGCAGTACTTC.

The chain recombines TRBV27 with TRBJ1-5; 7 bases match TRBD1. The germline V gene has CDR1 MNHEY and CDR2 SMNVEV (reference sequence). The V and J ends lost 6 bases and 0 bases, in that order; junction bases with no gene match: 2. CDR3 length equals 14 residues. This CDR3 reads CASRQGGSNQPQHF. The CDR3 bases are TGTGCCAGCAGGCAGGGGGGTAGCAATCAGCCCCAGCATTTT.

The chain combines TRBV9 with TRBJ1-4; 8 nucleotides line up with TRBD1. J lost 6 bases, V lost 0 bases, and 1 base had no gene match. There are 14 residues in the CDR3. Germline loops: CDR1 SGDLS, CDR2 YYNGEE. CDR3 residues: CASSVEQGDEKLFF. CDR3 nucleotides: TGTGCCAGCAGCGTAGAACAGGGGGATGAAAAACTGTTTTTT.

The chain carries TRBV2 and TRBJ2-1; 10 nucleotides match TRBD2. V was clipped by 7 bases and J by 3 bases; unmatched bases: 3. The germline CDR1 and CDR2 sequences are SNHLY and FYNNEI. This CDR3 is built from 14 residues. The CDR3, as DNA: TGTGCCAGCAATCCTAGCGGGGGCTACAATGAGCAGTTCTTC. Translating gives CASNPSGGYNEQFF. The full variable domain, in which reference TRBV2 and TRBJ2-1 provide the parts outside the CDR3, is EPEVTQTPSHQVTQMGQEVILRCVPISNHLYFYWYRQILGQKVEFLVSFYNNEISEKSEIFDDQFSVERPDGSNFTLKIRSTKLEDSAMYFCASNPSGGYNEQFFGPGTRLTVL.